The 23 T cell receptor beta chains reported below all come from one sample, sequenced in a study of T cell responses to AZD1222 COVID-19 vaccine. Sequencing used immunoSEQ multiplex PCR; TCRdb keeps in-frame clones, though not all of them. In the table there are approximately 150,000 clones, under 95% of which are singletons. The sequencing here drew on peripheral blood, taken on day 0 of MenACWY control vaccination. The receptors stem from an adult in good health.

The chain links TRBV19 to TRBJ2-1; D is ambiguous. This CDR3 spans 14 amino acids. Trimming removed 3 bases from V and 4 bases from J, with 10 bases in between. CDR1 and CDR2 (germline): LNHDA, SQIVND (reference sequence). For the CDR3, the DNA is TGTGCCAGTAGTATGGTCTCGGGTTACAATGAGCAGTTCTTC. Amino acid sequence: CASSMVSGYNEQFF.

The rearrangement joins TRBV7-8 to TRBJ2-5, with D possibly being TRBD1 (6 bases). The germline V gene encodes CDR1 SGHVS and CDR2 FQNEAQ. Deletions cut 4 bases from V and 5 bases from J, with 14 bases between. The CDR3 contains 14 residues. The DNA of the CDR3 is TGTGCCAGCAGCTACCGGACAGTTGGGGAGACCCAGTACTTC. Translating it yields CASSYRTVGETQYF.

In DNA form, the CDR3 reads TGTGCCAGTGGGACGACAGGGAGGGGGACCGGGGAGCTGTTTTTT. The encoded protein is CASGTTGRGTGELFF. This chain uses TRBV19 with TRBJ2-2; the D gene could be TRBD1 or TRBD2 (7 bases each). Trimming left V 8 bases short and J 5 bases short, with 18 bases between. Germline V CDR1 and CDR2: LNHDA, SQIVND (reference sequence). The CDR3 totals 15 residues.

In nucleotides, the CDR3 is TGTGCCAGCAGCTGGGGGGACGGTGAAGCTTTCTTT. Translated, it gives CASSWGDGEAFF. The J gene is TRBJ1-1, the V gene TRBV5-6, with D perhaps TRBD1 (5 bases). The CDR3 is 12 residues long. Germline V lookup: CDR1 SGHDT, CDR2 YYEEEE. V lost 3 bases to trimming and J lost 7 bases, with 10 bases between them.

Concerning this clone itself: Germline is not matched at one junction end, which may reflect a read error. The V call is TRBV7-7, the J call TRBJ1-5, with unresolved D. The germline gives CDR1 SSHAT, CDR2 FNYEAQ (reference sequence). CDR3 length: 13 amino acids. CDR3 loop: CASSLSRDQPQHF. CDR3 nucleotide sequence: TGTGCTAGCAGCTTAAGTAGGGATCAGCCCCAGCATTTT.

V gene TRBV7-9 combines with J gene TRBJ1-5; tentative D call: TRBD1 (6 bases). The germline V and J ends were trimmed by 5 bases and 4 bases, with 12 bases remaining between them. The CDR3 runs 14 residues. Looked up from germline, CDR1 is SEHNR and CDR2 is FQNEAQ (reference sequence). The CDR3 DNA reads as TGTGCCAGCAGCCCGACAGGAAGAAATCAGCCCCAGCATTTT. Encoded protein: CASSPTGRNQPQHF.

The chain uses TRBV24-1 and TRBJ2-1, with 8 nucleotides matching TRBD2. The germline V gene encodes CDR1 KGHDR and CDR2 SFDVKD. The CDR3 loop spans 16 amino acids. V was pared by 0 bases and J by 7 bases, with 7 bases of the junction left unmatched. CDR3 in amino acids: CATSDLTRGAWNEQFF. Written as DNA, the CDR3 is TGTGCCACCAGTGATTTGACGCGGGGGGCATGGAATGAGCAGTTCTTC.

This clone was seen only once. This chain connects TRBV7-9 to TRBJ1-5; D not resolved. V was cut by 2 bases and J by 6 bases, with 14 bases left in between. The CDR3 runs to 15 residues. Per the germline V gene, CDR1 is SEHNR and CDR2 is FQNEAQ (reference sequence). CDR3 coding DNA: TGTGCCAGCAGCTTATCCGGGGATCCGTTTCAGCCCCAGCATTTT. Its translation: CASSLSGDPFQPQHF.

The chain links TRBV30 to TRBJ1-3; D ambiguous. V was cut by 2 bases and J by 1 base, with 12 bases left in between. The CDR3 is 15 residues long. Looked up from germline, CDR1 is GTSNPN and CDR2 is SVGIG (reference sequence). The CDR3 loop reads CAWSFGVVSGNTIYF. The CDR3 DNA sequence: TGTGCCTGGAGTTTCGGCGTCGTTTCTGGAAACACCATATATTTT.

The CDR3 DNA reads TGTGCCAGCGGACAGACAGGGTTCGGTCAGCCCCAGCATTTT. Protein product: CASGQTGFGQPQHF. The gene calls are TRBV2 and TRBJ1-5, with 7 positions matching TRBD1. Germline CDR1 and CDR2: SNHLY and FYNNEI. This CDR3 region has 14 residues. Germline trimming cut 8 bases from V and 6 bases from J; bases unmatched to any gene: 10.

The chain combines TRBV11-2 with TRBJ2-2; D is possibly TRBD2 (5 bases). In germline, CDR1 is SGHAT, CDR2 FQNNGV. Deletions cut 5 bases from V and 0 bases from J, with 13 bases between. The CDR3 contains 16 residues. The chain's CDR3 is CASSPGLFANTGELFF. For the CDR3, the DNA is TGTGCCAGCAGCCCAGGACTCTTCGCGAACACCGGGGAGCTGTTTTTT.

The V call is TRBV5-1, the J call TRBJ1-1; D is unresolved. The V gene lost 0 bases and the J gene lost 1 base, with 10 bases spanning the gap. The germline gives CDR1 SGHRS, CDR2 YFSETQ. CDR3 length: 15 amino acids. The CDR3 DNA reads as TGCGCCAGCAGCTTGGCCAGTGGGAGGAACACTGAAGCTTTCTTT. Residues: CASSLASGRNTEAFF.

The V and J genes are TRBV11-3 and TRBJ2-3; D is uncertain. Germline-derived CDR1 and CDR2 are SGHNT and YENEEA. CDR3 length: 14 amino acids. Trimming removed 5 bases at V and 4 bases at J, with 13 bases between. CDR3 coding DNA: TGTGCCAGCAGCCCGCCTCAGGATCCAGATACGCAGTATTTT. This gives the protein CASSPPQDPDTQYF.

This clone was detected once. The J gene is TRBJ2-3, the V gene TRBV7-6; 10 bases fit TRBD1. J lost 8 bases, V lost 4 bases, and 6 bases had no gene match. This CDR3 has 14 amino acids. CDR1 is SGHVS and CDR2 is FNYEAQ in the germline V gene. The chain's CDR3 is CASSSTGGAGTQYF. The CDR3 DNA reads TGTGCCAGCAGCTCGACAGGGGGCGCGGGTACGCAGTATTTT.

J is TRBJ1-3 and V is TRBV25-1; unclear D gene. This CDR3 region has 12 residues. Germline loops: CDR1 MGHDK, CDR2 SYGVNS. V was trimmed by 7 bases and J by 4 bases, leaving 8 bases between them. The CDR3 loop is CASTESGNTIYF. CDR3 coding DNA: TGTGCCAGCACCGAATCCGGAAACACCATATATTTT. Looking up the rest from reference TRBV25-1 and TRBJ1-3 gives the full variable domain: EADIYQTPRYLVIGTGKKITLECSQTMGHDKMYWYQQDPGMELHLIHYSYGVNSTEKGDLSSESTVSRIRTEHFPLTLESARPSHTSQYLCASTESGNTIYFGEGSWLTVV.

The chain links TRBV10-1 to TRBJ2-1, with 8 nucleotides matching TRBD1. Germline V lookup: CDR1 WNHNN, CDR2 SYGVQD (reference sequence). The V segment lost 2 bases and the J segment 7 bases; nucleotides outside the gene matches: 13. The CDR3 spans 17 residues. The CDR3 region has the DNA TGCGCCAGCAGTGAGATGGTAGGAGGACAGGGTCCGAATGAGCAGTTCTTC. Amino acids: CASSEMVGGQGPNEQFF.

The rearrangement uses TRBV7-7 and TRBJ2-1; TRBD2 aligns across 9 bases. Germline-derived CDR1 and CDR2 are SSHAT and FNYEAQ (reference sequence). V was clipped by 2 bases and J by 7 bases; unmatched bases: 3. The length of the CDR3 is 14 residues. The CDR3 is CASSLSGRRNEQFF. CDR3 nucleotide sequence: TGTGCCAGCAGCTTAAGCGGGAGGAGGAATGAGCAGTTCTTC.

The V gene is TRBV9, the J gene TRBJ2-2, with D uncertain. The length of the CDR3 is 15 residues. The V and J ends lost 0 bases and 4 bases respectively, with 10 bases between them. Looked up from germline, CDR1 is SGDLS and CDR2 is YYNGEE. The CDR3 region has the DNA TGTGCCAGCAGCGTAGGCTCAAGCCTCACCGGGGAGCTGTTTTTT. The encoded protein is CASSVGSSLTGELFF.

The table lists this clone with a few counts. This sequence joins TRBV28 and TRBJ1-6, with TRBD1 matching over 9 bases. The CDR3 covers 13 residues. The ends lost 5 bases at V and 7 bases at J; junction bases unmatched: 0. The germline gives CDR1 MDHEN, CDR2 SYDVKM. CDR3 DNA sequence: TGTGCCAGCAGTGGACAGGGGAATTCACCCCTCCACTTT. Its translation is CASSGQGNSPLHF.

The rearrangement joins TRBV6-2 or TRBV6-3 to TRBJ2-7; TRBD1 agrees at 7 bases. Germline V gene lookup returns CDR1 MNHEY and CDR2 SVGEGT. Germline trimming cut 2 bases from V and 6 bases from J; bases unmatched to any gene: 4. The CDR3 runs 13 residues. The CDR3 here is CASSYRQGGEQYF. The CDR3 DNA reads as TGTGCCAGCAGTTACAGACAGGGCGGCGAGCAGTACTTC.

The chain recombines TRBV6-5 with TRBJ1-1; D ambiguous. CDR3 size: 14 residues. V lost 11 bases to trimming and J lost 0 bases, with 16 bases between them. Germline V lookup: CDR1 MNHEY, CDR2 SVGAGI. CDR3 DNA: TGTGCCGGAGGAGTTACCCTTATGAACACTGAAGCTTTCTTT. Translated: CAGGVTLMNTEAFF.

The chain couples TRBV7-2 to TRBJ2-1; D unclear. CDR3 length: 15 residues. Germline lookup yields CDR1 SGHTA and CDR2 FQGNSA. V lost 3 bases and J 0 bases, leaving 9 bases between the germline ends. The CDR3 DNA sequence: TGTGCCAGCAGCTTTAGGCGGCTCTCCTACAATGAGCAGTTCTTC. Its translation is CASSFRRLSYNEQFF.

This clone showed up just once. The genes are TRBV14 and TRBJ1-3, with no clear D. Per germline, CDR1 SGHDN and CDR2 FVKESK. The ends were cut back, 1 base at V and 3 bases at J, with 4 bases in the middle. The length of the CDR3 is 13 residues. The CDR3 reads CASSQALGNTIYF. CDR3 coding DNA: TGTGCCAGCAGCCAAGCGCTTGGAAACACCATATATTTT.